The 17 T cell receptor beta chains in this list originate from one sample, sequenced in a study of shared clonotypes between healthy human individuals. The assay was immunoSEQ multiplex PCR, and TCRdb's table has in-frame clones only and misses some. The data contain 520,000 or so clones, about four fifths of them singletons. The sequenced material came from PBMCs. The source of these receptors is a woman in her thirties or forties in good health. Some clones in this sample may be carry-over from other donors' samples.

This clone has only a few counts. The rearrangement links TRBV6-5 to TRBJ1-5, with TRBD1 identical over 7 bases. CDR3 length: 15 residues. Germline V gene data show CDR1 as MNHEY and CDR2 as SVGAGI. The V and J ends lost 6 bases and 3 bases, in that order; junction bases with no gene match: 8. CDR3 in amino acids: CASRPTGEANQPQHF. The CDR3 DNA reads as TGTGCCAGCAGACCAACAGGGGAAGCCAATCAGCCCCAGCATTTT.

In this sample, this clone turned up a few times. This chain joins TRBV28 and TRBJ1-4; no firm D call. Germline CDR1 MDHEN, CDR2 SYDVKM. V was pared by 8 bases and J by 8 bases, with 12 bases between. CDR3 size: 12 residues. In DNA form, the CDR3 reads TGTGCCAGCGATGGATTTGGGGAAAAACTGTTTTTT. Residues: CASDGFGEKLFF. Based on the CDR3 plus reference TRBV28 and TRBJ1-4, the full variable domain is DVKVTQSSRYLVKRTGEKVFLECVQDMDHENMFWYRQDPGLGLRLIYFSYDVKMKEKGDIPEGYSVSREKKERFSLILESASTNQTSMYLCASDGFGEKLFFGSGTQLSVL.

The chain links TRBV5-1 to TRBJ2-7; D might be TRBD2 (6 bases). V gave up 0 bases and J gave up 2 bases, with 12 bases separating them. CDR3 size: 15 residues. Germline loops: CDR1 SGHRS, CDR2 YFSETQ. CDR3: CASSLGPGETYEQYF. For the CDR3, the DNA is TGCGCCAGCAGCTTGGGACCGGGGGAGACCTACGAGCAGTACTTC.

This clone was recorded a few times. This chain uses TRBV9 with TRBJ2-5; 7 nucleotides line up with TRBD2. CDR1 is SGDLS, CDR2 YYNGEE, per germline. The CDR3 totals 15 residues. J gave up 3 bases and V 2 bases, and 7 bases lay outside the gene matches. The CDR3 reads CASSVTAGKEETQYF. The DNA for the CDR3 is TGTGCCAGCAGCGTTACAGCGGGAAAGGAAGAGACCCAGTACTTC.

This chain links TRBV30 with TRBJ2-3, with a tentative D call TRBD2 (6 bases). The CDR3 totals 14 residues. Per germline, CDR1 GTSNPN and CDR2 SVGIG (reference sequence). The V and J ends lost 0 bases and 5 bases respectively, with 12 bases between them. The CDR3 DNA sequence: TGTGCCTGGAGTGTCTTCGAAGCGGGAGATACGCAGTATTTT. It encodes CAWSVFEAGDTQYF. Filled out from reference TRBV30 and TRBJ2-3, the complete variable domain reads SQTIHQWPATLVQPVGSPLSLECTVEGTSNPNLYWYRQAAGRGLQLLFYSVGIGQISSEVPQNLSASRPQDRQFILSSKKLLLSDSGFYLCAWSVFEAGDTQYFGPGTRLTVL.

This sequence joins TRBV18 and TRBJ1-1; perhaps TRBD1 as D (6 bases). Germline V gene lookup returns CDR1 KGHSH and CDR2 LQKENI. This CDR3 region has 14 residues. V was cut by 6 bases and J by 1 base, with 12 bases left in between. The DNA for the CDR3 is TGTGCCAGCTCTTCGGGACAAACGAACACTGAAGCTTTCTTT. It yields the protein CASSSGQTNTEAFF.

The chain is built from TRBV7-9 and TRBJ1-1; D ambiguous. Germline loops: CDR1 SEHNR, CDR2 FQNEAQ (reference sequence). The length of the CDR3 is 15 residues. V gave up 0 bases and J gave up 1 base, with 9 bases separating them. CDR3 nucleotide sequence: TGTGCCAGCAGCTTAGCGCTCTCAGCGAACACTGAAGCTTTCTTT. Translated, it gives CASSLALSANTEAFF.

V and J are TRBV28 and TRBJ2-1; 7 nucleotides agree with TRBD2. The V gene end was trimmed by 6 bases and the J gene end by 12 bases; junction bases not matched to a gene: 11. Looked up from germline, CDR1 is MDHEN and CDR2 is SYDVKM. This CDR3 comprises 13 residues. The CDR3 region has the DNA TGTGCCAGCAGCTTGACGCGGGACTACCCGCAGTTCTTC. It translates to CASSLTRDYPQFF.

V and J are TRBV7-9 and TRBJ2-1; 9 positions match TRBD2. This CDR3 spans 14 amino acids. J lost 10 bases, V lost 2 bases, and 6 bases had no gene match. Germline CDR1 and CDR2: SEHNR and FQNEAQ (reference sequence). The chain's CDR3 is CASSLRLAEREQFF. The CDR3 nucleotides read TGTGCCAGCAGCTTACGACTAGCGGAAAGGGAGCAGTTCTTC.

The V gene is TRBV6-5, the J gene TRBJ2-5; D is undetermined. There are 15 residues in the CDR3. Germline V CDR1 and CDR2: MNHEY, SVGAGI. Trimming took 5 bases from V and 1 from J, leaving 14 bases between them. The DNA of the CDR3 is TGTGCCAGCAGTAAGGATTGGGCAAGCCAAGAGACCCAGTACTTC. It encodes CASSKDWASQETQYF.

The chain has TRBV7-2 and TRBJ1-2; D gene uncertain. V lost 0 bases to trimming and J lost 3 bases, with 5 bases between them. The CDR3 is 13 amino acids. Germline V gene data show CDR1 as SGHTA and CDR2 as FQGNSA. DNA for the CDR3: TGTGCCAGCAGCTTAGCCAGTTACTATGGCTACACCTTC. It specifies CASSLASYYGYTF.

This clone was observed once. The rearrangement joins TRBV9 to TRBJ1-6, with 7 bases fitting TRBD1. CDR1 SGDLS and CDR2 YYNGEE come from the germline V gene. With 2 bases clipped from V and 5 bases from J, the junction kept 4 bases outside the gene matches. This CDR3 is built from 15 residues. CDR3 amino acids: CASSVRQGNNSPLHF. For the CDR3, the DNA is TGTGCCAGCAGCGTGAGACAGGGCAATAATTCACCCCTCCACTTT.

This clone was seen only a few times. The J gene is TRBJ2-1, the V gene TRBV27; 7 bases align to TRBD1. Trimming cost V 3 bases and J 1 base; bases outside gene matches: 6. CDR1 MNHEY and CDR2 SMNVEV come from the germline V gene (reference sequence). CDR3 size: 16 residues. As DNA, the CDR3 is TGTGCCAGCAGTTTCCGGGACAGATCATCCTACAATGAGCAGTTCTTC. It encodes CASSFRDRSSYNEQFF.

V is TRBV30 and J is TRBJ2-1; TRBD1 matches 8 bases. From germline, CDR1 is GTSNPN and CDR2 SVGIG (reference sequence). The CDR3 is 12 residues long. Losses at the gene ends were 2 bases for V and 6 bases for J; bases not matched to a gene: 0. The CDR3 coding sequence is TGTGCCTGGAGTACAGGGGGCAATGAGCAGTTCTTC. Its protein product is CAWSTGGNEQFF.

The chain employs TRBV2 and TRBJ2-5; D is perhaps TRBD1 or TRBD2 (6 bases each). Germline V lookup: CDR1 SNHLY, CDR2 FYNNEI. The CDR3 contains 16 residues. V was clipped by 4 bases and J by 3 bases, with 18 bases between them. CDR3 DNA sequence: TGTGCCAGCAGTGCCCGGCCCCAGGGGACTGAAGAGACCCAGTACTTC. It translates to CASSARPQGTEETQYF.

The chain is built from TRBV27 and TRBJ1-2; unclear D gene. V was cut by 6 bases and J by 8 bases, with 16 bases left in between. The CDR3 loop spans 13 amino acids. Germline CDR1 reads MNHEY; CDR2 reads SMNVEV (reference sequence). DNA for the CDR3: TGTGCCAGCAGGACGTCGGGGATCGGAGGCTACACCTTC. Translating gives CASRTSGIGGYTF.

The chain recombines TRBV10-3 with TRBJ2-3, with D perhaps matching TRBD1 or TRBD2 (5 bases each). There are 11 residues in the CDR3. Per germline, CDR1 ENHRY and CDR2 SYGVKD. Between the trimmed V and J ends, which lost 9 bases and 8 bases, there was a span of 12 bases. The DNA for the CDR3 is TGTGCCATTGCTGGGGCGGGTACGCAGTATTTT. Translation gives CAIAGAGTQYF.